This TCR beta chain was obtained from a study of regulatory T cells in long-lasting Graves disease. Time point given: newly diagnosed GD, antithyroid drugs for less than 3 months. Scientists built the TCR library using RNA that was extracted from PBMCs. CDR1 and CDR2 (germline): LGHDT, YNNKEL (reference sequence). Trimming cost V 1 base and J 6 bases, with 10 bases left between them. This CDR3 contains 14 residues. iRepertoire HTBI primers and Arm-PCR of CDR3 regions built TCR beta libraries. Via MiXCR, TCRdb re-called the multiplex PCR reads, giving one row per CDR3 protein. This table has about 520,000 distinct CDR3 sequences, around 13% appearing once. In this sample, this clonotype turned up many times. These data also formed part of another study, on T cells in Graves' hyperthyroidism and ophthalmopathy. That paper notes: Stability of Graves' hyperthyroidism was defined as absent ophthalmopathy progression within 18 months. Thyroid ultrasound, orbital computed tomography, clinical symptoms, and serum thyroxine and TRAb underpinned diagnoses. First-round RT-PCR with HTBI primers amplified the TCR CDR3 region. Model output signaled ophthalmopathy a median approximately 6 months ahead of onset.

The sequences come from peripheral blood mononuclear cells (PBMCs), collected at new diagnosis, from a patient treated with antithyroid drugs. The rearrangement links TRBV3-1 to TRBJ1-5, with D unclear. The sequence came from a woman in her thirties with Graves disease. CDR3 protein: CASSQAPQGQPQHF. CDR3 nucleotide sequence: TGTGCCAGCAGCCAAGCCCCTCAAGGTCAGCCCCAGCATTTT.